Each of the 23 T cell receptor beta chains below was sequenced from the same sample in a study of beta chain features in type 1 diabetes. The study reverse transcribed the entire isolated RNA, so it sequenced expressed TCRB transcripts. The repertoire was sequenced with immunoSEQ multiplex PCR; TCRdb's copy has only in-frame clones and lacks some. The sample shows a few hundred thousand clones, 20% of them seen only once. Sequenced: naive CD4+ T cells from blood. The receptors were gathered from a woman younger than 35 in good health.

This chain connects TRBV30 to TRBJ2-7, with TRBD1 identical over 8 bases. The ends lost 3 bases at V and 9 bases at J; junction bases unmatched: 7. The germline gives CDR1 GTSNPN, CDR2 SVGIG (reference sequence). The CDR3 runs to 12 residues. The CDR3 spells CAWSNSGTGQYF. CDR3 nucleotide sequence: TGTGCCTGGAGCAATTCCGGGACAGGGCAGTACTTC.

The sample holds a few counts of this clone. V and J are TRBV9 and TRBJ2-2; no reliable D call. Germline CDR1 SGDLS, CDR2 YYNGEE. Trimming took off 0 bases at V and 5 bases at J, with 14 bases between the two ends. The CDR3 is 16 amino acids. CDR3 sequence (DNA): TGTGCCAGCAGCGTAGCTCCTACGGTCGGGACCGGGGAGCTGTTTTTT. Its translation is CASSVAPTVGTGELFF.

The genes are TRBV2 and TRBJ2-4, with a tentative D call TRBD1 (6 bases). This CDR3 contains 15 residues. From germline, CDR1 is SNHLY and CDR2 FYNNEI. Between the trimmed V and J ends, which lost 8 bases and 0 bases, there was a span of 14 bases. CDR3 DNA: TGTGCCAGCGGGGGTCGGGGACAAGCCAAAAACATTCAGTACTTC. Its protein is CASGGRGQAKNIQYF.

This clone has a handful of counts. The rearrangement uses TRBV6-5 and TRBJ2-5; D is unresolved. V lost 6 bases, J lost 5 bases, and 7 bases lay in between. Germline CDR1 reads MNHEY; CDR2 reads SVGAGI. The CDR3 loop spans 11 amino acids. Here the CDR3 DNA reads TGTGCCAGCAGACATCAGGAGACCCAGTACTTC. Its translation: CASRHQETQYF.

The chain couples TRBV4-1 to TRBJ2-7, with D possibly matching TRBD1 (6 bases). V lost 2 bases and J lost 9, with 23 bases in between. CDR3 length: 16 amino acids. Germline assignment: CDR1 MGHRA and CDR2 YSYEKL. In nucleotides, the CDR3 is TGCGCCAGCAGCCAATTAATGGGGGCCTTACCGACTCGGCAGTACTTC. It specifies CASSQLMGALPTRQYF.

This chain links TRBV4-1 with TRBJ2-3; 10 nucleotides line up with TRBD1. V dropped 1 base and J dropped 4; count of bases not matched to a gene: 2. Germline assignment: CDR1 MGHRA and CDR2 YSYEKL. This CDR3 contains 15 residues. CDR3: CASSQAGQGSDTQYF. The CDR3 bases are TGCGCCAGCAGCCAAGCGGGACAGGGGTCAGATACGCAGTATTTT.

V and J are TRBV7-8 and TRBJ2-5, with TRBD1 identical over 7 bases. Germline CDR1 and CDR2: SGHVS and FQNEAQ. CDR3 length: 13 amino acids. Germline trimming cut 6 bases from V and 1 base from J; bases unmatched to any gene: 2. The CDR3 loop reads CASSRDSQETQYF. In DNA, the CDR3 is TGTGCCAGCAGTCGGGACAGCCAAGAGACCCAGTACTTC. Full variable domain (outside the CDR3, taken from reference TRBV7-8 and TRBJ2-5): GAGVSQSPRYKVAKRGQDVALRCDPISGHVSLFWYQQALGQGPEFLTYFQNEAQLDKSGLPSDRFFAERPEGSVSTLKIQRTQQEDSAVYLCASSRDSQETQYFGPGTRLLVL.

This clone was detected a few times. Other nucleotide sequences from this sample produce the same CDR3. The rearrangement joins TRBV30 to TRBJ1-5, with 7 bases that match TRBD1. Per the germline V gene, CDR1 is GTSNPN and CDR2 is SVGIG (reference sequence). J was trimmed by 5 bases and V by 2 bases; bases with no gene match: 3. This CDR3 spans 13 amino acids. For the CDR3, the DNA is TGTGCCTGGAGTCGACAGGGCCATCAGCCCCAGCATTTT. This gives the protein CAWSRQGHQPQHF. Together with reference TRBV30 and TRBJ1-5, the CDR3 gives the full variable domain: SQTIHQWPATLVQPVGSPLSLECTVEGTSNPNLYWYRQAAGRGLQLLFYSVGIGQISSEVPQNLSASRPQDRQFILSSKKLLLSDSGFYLCAWSRQGHQPQHFGDGTRLSIL.

This rearrangement joins TRBV29-1 to TRBJ2-1; weak D call: TRBD2 (5 bases). V was pared by 2 bases and J by 7 bases, with 15 bases between. CDR3 length: 14 residues. From germline, CDR1 is SQVTM and CDR2 ANQGSEA. CDR3 nucleotide sequence: TGCAGCGTTGAAAGTTTTGGGCGAGGGAATGAGCAGTTCTTC. Translated: CSVESFGRGNEQFF.

The gene calls are TRBV13 and TRBJ2-3; maybe TRBD1 (5 bases). The length of the CDR3 is 15 residues. CDR1 PRHDT and CDR2 FYEKMQ come from the germline V gene (reference sequence). V was clipped by 5 bases and J by 2 bases, with 14 bases between them. DNA of the CDR3: TGTGCCAGCAGCCTTTGGGGCCGAGACACAGATACGCAGTATTTT. Its translation: CASSLWGRDTDTQYF.

This clone was counted between two and nine times. The chain has TRBV11-2 and TRBJ2-7; D possibly corresponds to TRBD2 (6 bases). Germline V gene sequence: CDR1 SGHAT, CDR2 FQNNGV. CDR3 size: 12 residues. Trimming stripped 8 bases from V and 7 bases from J, with 15 bases between. In DNA form, the CDR3 reads TGTGCCAGCGGGAGGCGGGGAAATGAGCAGTACTTC. Its translation is CASGRRGNEQYF.

This clone was seen a few times. The chain recombines TRBV30 with TRBJ2-3, with a tentative D call TRBD2 (6 bases). V lost 3 bases and J lost 0, with 7 bases in between. The CDR3 sequence is 13 residues long. Germline V gene sequence: CDR1 GTSNPN, CDR2 SVGIG (reference sequence). DNA for the CDR3: TGTGCCTGGAGCAGCGGGAGCACAGATACGCAGTATTTT. This sequence encodes CAWSSGSTDTQYF.

The gene calls are TRBV12-5 and TRBJ1-2, with D possibly being TRBD1 (5 bases). CDR3 size: 17 residues. Germline V gives CDR1 LGHNT, CDR2 FRNRAP. V lost 6 bases and J lost 6, with 26 bases in between. The CDR3 coding sequence is TGTGCTAGTGGGACAACCTTTCGGTCAGGGAACAATGATGGCTACACCTTC. Translated: CASGTTFRSGNNDGYTF.

V and J are TRBV30 and TRBJ2-1; 16 bases map to TRBD2. Germline V gene lookup returns CDR1 GTSNPN and CDR2 SVGIG (reference sequence). V lost 4 bases, J lost 11 bases, and 14 bases stayed unmatched. The CDR3 sequence is 17 residues long. Here the CDR3 DNA reads TGTGCCTGGACCGGGACTAGCGGGGGGGCGGTGGAAATGAAGCAGTTCTTC. This encodes CAWTGTSGGAVEMKQFF.

The chain has TRBV4-1 and TRBJ2-3, with D tentatively TRBD1 (5 bases). Trimming took off 0 bases at V and 5 bases at J, with 6 bases between the two ends. This CDR3 contains 13 residues. The germline V gene encodes CDR1 MGHRA and CDR2 YSYEKL. In DNA form, the CDR3 reads TGCGCCAGCAGCCAAGATCAGGGAGATACGCAGTATTTT. Its protein is CASSQDQGDTQYF.

This clone was counted only a few times. The chain has TRBV4-3 and TRBJ1-1; a possible D gene is TRBD1 (6 bases). V lost 1 base, J lost 1 base, and 10 bases lay in between. The CDR3 is 15 amino acids. CDR1 LGHNA and CDR2 YSLEER come from the germline V gene. CDR3 bases: TGCGCCAGCAGCCAAGGGACAGTGAGGAACACTGAAGCTTTCTTT. Protein: CASSQGTVRNTEAFF.

The rearrangement joins TRBV10-3 to TRBJ2-1; TRBD2 agrees at 11 bases. After removal of 10 bases from V and 1 base from J, the junction contained 6 bases not matched to a gene. This CDR3 contains 15 residues. The V gene's germline CDR1 is ENHRY and CDR2 SYGVKD. CDR3 DNA sequence: TGTGCCACCGGTAGCGGGAGGGCTTCCTACAATGAGCAGTTCTTC. Protein sequence: CATGSGRASYNEQFF.

This chain uses TRBV29-1 with TRBJ1-1; D remains unclear. V gave up 4 bases and J gave up 3 bases, with 12 bases separating them. The CDR3 is made up of 13 amino acids. Germline lookup yields CDR1 SQVTM and CDR2 ANQGSEA. The CDR3 is CSVAERRYTEAFF. CDR3 in DNA: TGCAGCGTTGCCGAGAGGCGTTACACTGAAGCTTTCTTT.

The J gene is TRBJ1-4, the V gene TRBV7-2, with TRBD1 matching over 9 bases. The trim removed 5 bases at V and 6 bases at J, leaving 4 bases unmatched. This CDR3 has 14 residues. Per the germline V gene, CDR1 is SGHTA and CDR2 is FQGNSA. This chain's CDR3 is CASSRTGAHEKLFF. DNA for the CDR3: TGTGCCAGCAGCAGGACAGGGGCTCATGAAAAACTGTTTTTT.

The rearrangement joins TRBV29-1 to TRBJ2-1; TRBD2 matches 9 bases. Losses at the gene ends were 7 bases for V and 6 bases for J; bases not matched to a gene: 10. CDR1 and CDR2 from the germline V gene are SQVTM and ANQGSEA. The CDR3 is 14 amino acids. This chain's CDR3 is CSAEGGGRGNEQFF. CDR3 nucleotides: TGCAGCGCCGAGGGTGGCGGGAGGGGCAATGAGCAGTTCTTC.

The genes are TRBV5-1 and TRBJ1-1; TRBD1 aligns across 10 bases. The germline CDR1 and CDR2 sequences are SGHRS and YFSETQ. V was clipped by 4 bases and J by 3 bases; unmatched bases: 3. This CDR3 region has 14 residues. CDR3 DNA: TGCGCCAGCAGCCGAGACAGGGGGCACACTGAAGCTTTCTTT. It codes for CASSRDRGHTEAFF.

The chain carries TRBV11-1 and TRBJ2-7, with TRBD1 identical over 8 bases. Germline CDR1 reads SGHAT; CDR2 reads FQDESV (reference sequence). The CDR3 covers 13 residues. V gave up 5 bases and J gave up 5 bases; unmatched junction bases: 5. The CDR3 reads CASSPLTGDEQYF. The CDR3 DNA reads TGTGCCAGCAGCCCCCTGACAGGGGACGAGCAGTACTTC.

As to this clone: Other nucleotide sequences from this sample produce the same CDR3. The chain joins TRBV7-2 to TRBJ2-5; maybe TRBD1 (7 bases). This CDR3 is 14 amino acids long. V lost 2 bases and J 5 bases, leaving 12 bases between the germline ends. Germline V gene sequence: CDR1 SGHTA, CDR2 FQGNSA. CDR3 loop: CASSLQGGGETQYF. The CDR3 nucleotides read TGTGCCAGCAGCTTACAGGGGGGAGGCGAGACCCAGTACTTC.